This T cell receptor (beta chain) stems from a study of CD8+ T cells in alopecia areata. Study details: Female roughly 7-11-week-old C3H/HeJ recipients received skin from approximately 6-12-month-old C3H/HeJ graft donors with spontaneous alopecia.

This clone was recorded many times. Its matching antigen is unknown. Mouse gene names and germline throughout. The read is 4 residues too short to cover the CDR3 end, so that end is filled in from the germline J gene. Study outcomes and limitations: Lesional scalp exceeded normal scalp in clonality, especially in alopecia totalis/universalis. Sequence data from scalp samples additionally include resident alphabeta T cells of normal skin.

Germline CDR1 and CDR2: MNHDT and YYDKIL. The CDR3 has 13 residues. Extracted from the samples, RNA was reverse transcribed into cDNA to serve as the sequencing template. TCRdb's table, derived via immunoSEQ multiplex PCR, lists solely in-frame clones and lacks some. Listed for the sample are some 2,500 clones, none seen a single time. This receptor was obtained from a C3H/HeJ mouse with alopecia areata. Mouse strain MHC haplotype: H2-k. Sequenced sample: lesional skin. V is TRBV17 and J is TRBJ2-5, with 9 bases aligning to TRBD1. CDR3 protein: CASSRDRGDTQYF. CDR3 bases read: TGTGCTAGCAGTAGGGACAGGGGAGAC.